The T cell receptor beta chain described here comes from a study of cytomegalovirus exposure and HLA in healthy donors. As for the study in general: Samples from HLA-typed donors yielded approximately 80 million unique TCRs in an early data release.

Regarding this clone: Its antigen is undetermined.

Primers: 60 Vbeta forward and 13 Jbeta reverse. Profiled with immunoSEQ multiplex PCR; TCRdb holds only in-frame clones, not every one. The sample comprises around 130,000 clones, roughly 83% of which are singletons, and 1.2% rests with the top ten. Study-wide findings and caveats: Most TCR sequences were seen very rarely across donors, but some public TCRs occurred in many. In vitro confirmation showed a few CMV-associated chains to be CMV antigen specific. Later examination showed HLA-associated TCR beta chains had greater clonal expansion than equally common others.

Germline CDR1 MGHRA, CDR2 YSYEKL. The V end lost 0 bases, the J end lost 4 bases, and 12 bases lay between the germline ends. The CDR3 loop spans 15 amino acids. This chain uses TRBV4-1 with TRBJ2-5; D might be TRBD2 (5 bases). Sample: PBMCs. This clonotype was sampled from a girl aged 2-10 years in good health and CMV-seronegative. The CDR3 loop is CASSQEWRLAETQYF. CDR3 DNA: TGCGCCAGCAGCCAAGAGTGGAGGCTAGCAGAGACCCAGTACTTC.